These 8 T cell receptor beta chains originate from one sample sequenced in a study of T cells in women clearing cervical HPV infection. TCRdb's table, derived via immunoSEQ multiplex PCR, lists solely in-frame clones and lacks some. Reported are around 19,000 clones; the ten largest clones contain roughly 7%. The sequenced sample was blood buffy coat. These receptors all come from a woman between 18 and 69 years old with a cervical HPV16 infection that either progressed to CIN3+ or cleared (not recorded which).

Notes on this clone: The read comes to an end 3 residues before the CDR3 does, leaving the germline J gene to fill in the end. The chain is built from TRBV30 and TRBJ1-6; no reliable D call. The germline gives CDR1 GTSNPN, CDR2 SVGIG (reference sequence). V was clipped by 8 bases and J by 8 bases, with 22 bases between them. This CDR3 has 15 residues. CDR3 residues: CARETGLHRDSPLHF. CDR3 DNA (partial): TGTGCCCGGGAAACTGGACTCCATAGGGATTCACCC.

Regarding this clone: The observed sequence ends 3 residues before the CDR3 terminus, with the missing tail filled in from the germline J gene. The chain couples TRBV5-1 to TRBJ1-5, with D perhaps TRBD1 (5 bases). Germline-derived CDR1 and CDR2 are SGHRS and YFSETQ. The CDR3 has 14 residues. CDR3 residues: CASASSAGQAPQHF. The sequenced part of the CDR3 DNA is TGCGCCAGCGCCTCCTCCGCAGGACAAGCACCC.

With respect to this clone: The CDR3 is cut off 3 residues early in the read; its end comes from the germline J gene. Other nucleotide sequences from this sample produce the same CDR3. This chain connects TRBV18 to TRBJ2-1; TRBD1 matches at 7 bases. The V gene end was trimmed by 0 bases and the J gene end by 5 bases; junction bases not matched to a gene: 10. The CDR3 covers 17 residues. Per germline, CDR1 KGHSH and CDR2 LQKENI. The part of the CDR3 DNA that was read is TGTGCCAGCTCACCACCGAACCCCGGGACAGAGCACAATGAG. Encoded protein: CASSPPNPGTEHNE. The whole CDR3 protein is CASSPPNPGTEHNEQFF.

A remark on this clone: The read ends 3 residues early relative to the CDR3; the germline J gene fills the gap. This chain connects TRBV18 to TRBJ1-5; 9 nucleotides match TRBD1. The CDR3 totals 16 residues. The ends lost 3 bases at V and 7 bases at J; junction bases unmatched: 10. Germline V gives CDR1 KGHSH, CDR2 LQKENI. CDR3 bases read: TGTGCCAGCTCACCGACTACAGGGGGCGCAGGCCAGCCC. The encoded protein is CASSPTTGGAGQP. The full CDR3 is CASSPTTGGAGQPQHF.

A remark on this clone: The sequenced fragment ends 3 residues before the CDR3 boundary, so the rest is inferred from the germline J gene. This chain joins TRBV5-1 and TRBJ2-2; D unclear. There are 12 residues in the CDR3. The V end was cut by 5 bases, the J end by 3 bases, with 5 bases between. Germline lookup yields CDR1 SGHRS and CDR2 YFSETQ. The CDR3 sequence is CASRRDTGELFF. Incomplete CDR3 DNA: TGCGCCAGCAGACGGGACACCGGGGAG. Supplemented by reference TRBV5-1 and TRBJ2-2, the full variable domain reads KAGVTQTPRYLIKTRGQQVTLSCSPISGHRSVSWYQQTPGQGLQFLFEYFSETQRNKGNFPGRFSGRQFSNSRSEMNVSTLELGDSALYLCASRRDTGELFFGEGSRLTVL.

Comments on this clone: The read terminates 3 residues before the CDR3 end, so the remaining end is supplied by the germline J gene. This chain connects TRBV7-2 to TRBJ1-1; D might be TRBD1 (5 bases). Germline CDR1 reads SGHTA; CDR2 reads FQGNSA. The ends were cut back, 0 bases at V and 3 bases at J, with 8 bases in the middle. The CDR3 is 14 residues long. CDR3 sequence: CASSLAGRDTEAFF. Incomplete CDR3 DNA: TGTGCCAGCAGCTTAGCGGGCAGGGACACTGAA.

On this clone: The CDR3 extends 3 residues past the end of the read, so its final part is completed from the germline J gene. The V and J genes are TRBV28 and TRBJ2-2; D remains ambiguous. The V and J ends lost 3 bases and 2 bases respectively, with 4 bases between them. The CDR3 is made up of 13 amino acids. The germline CDR1 and CDR2 sequences are MDHEN and SYDVKM. Incomplete CDR3 DNA: TGTGCCAGCAGTTTCCAAAACACCGGGGAG. Amino acids: CASSFQNTGE. The full CDR3 protein is CASSFQNTGELFF.

For this clone: Germline and junction disagree at one end, which may indicate a read error. Other DNA sequences of this sample code for an identical CDR3. CDR3 bases read: TGCAGTGCTCCCTCGGGGGGAAACACG. Its protein product is CSAPSGGNT. In full, the CDR3 reads CSAPSGGNTIYF. The V gene is TRBV20-1, the J gene TRBJ1-3, with a tentative D call TRBD1 (5 bases). From the germline J gene comes the end of the CDR3, since the read stops 3 residues before it. Germline CDR1 reads DFQATT; CDR2 reads SNEGSKA (reference sequence). This CDR3 comprises 12 residues.